The 22 T cell receptor beta chains listed next were all sequenced from one sample in a study of T cells after yellow fever vaccination. TCRdb re-analysed the 5' RACE reads in MiXCR, keeping a single row per CDR3 protein. Of under 350,000 distinct CDR3 sequences detected, roughly 4% appear once; the ten largest clones hold approximately 25%. Sequenced material: PBMCs, taken 5 days after the yellow fever booster vaccination. These receptor sequences come from a man younger than 35 who received the YFV17D yellow fever vaccine.

This clonotype was detected many times. The V and J genes are TRBV6-1 and TRBJ2-7, with no clear D. Germline assignment: CDR1 MNHNS and CDR2 SASEGT. The CDR3 consists of 12 residues. The V and J ends lost 5 bases and 6 bases respectively, with 11 bases between them. The DNA for the CDR3 is TGTGCCAGCAGTCCCGAAGGGCGCGAGCAGTACGTC. Encoded protein: CASSPEGREQYV.

This clonotype has a handful of counts. The chain uses TRBV6-1 and TRBJ2-5; a weak D match, TRBD1 (5 bases). CDR3 size: 15 residues. The V end was cut by 0 bases, the J end by 4 bases, with 12 bases between. Germline assignment: CDR1 MNHNS and CDR2 SASEGT. The CDR3: CASSEAYSRVETQYF. In DNA, the CDR3 is TGTGCCAGCAGTGAAGCATACTCCAGGGTAGAGACCCAGTACTTC.

The V call is TRBV15, the J call TRBJ1-2; D might be TRBD1 (5 bases). The CDR3 is 14 amino acids. V dropped 0 bases and J dropped 4 bases, with 9 bases sitting between them. Germline-derived CDR1 and CDR2 are LNHNV and YYDKDF (reference sequence). In DNA form, the CDR3 reads TGTGCCACCAGCAGAGATACCCAGGGCTATGGCTACACCTTC. Its translation is CATSRDTQGYGYTF.

The table lists this clonotype with many counts. J is TRBJ2-3 and V is TRBV5-1; no definite D call. Trimming stripped 1 base from V and 1 base from J, with 10 bases between. The CDR3 is 15 residues long. Germline CDR1 reads SGHRS; CDR2 reads YFSETQ. The CDR3 here is CASSLNPAGTDTQYF. The CDR3 DNA sequence: TGCGCCAGCAGCTTGAACCCTGCGGGCACAGATACGCAGTATTTT.

The chain employs TRBV18 and TRBJ1-5; D perhaps matches TRBD1 (5 bases). V shed 3 bases and J shed 3 bases, with 18 bases lying between them. Germline CDR1 KGHSH, CDR2 LQKENI. The CDR3 length is 17 residues. CDR3 sequence reads: CASSPGSWGGANQPQHF. The CDR3 bases are TGTGCCAGCTCACCGGGGTCCTGGGGGGGAGCCAATCAGCCCCAGCATTTT. Full variable domain (rest looked up from reference TRBV18 and TRBJ1-5): NAGVMQNPRHLVRRRGQEARLRCSPMKGHSHVYWYRQLPEEGLKFMVYLQKENIIDESGMPKERFSAEFPKEGPSILRIQQVVRGDSAAYFCASSPGSWGGANQPQHFGDGTRLSIL.

This clonotype has ten or more counts. The chain carries TRBV5-1 and TRBJ2-5; perhaps D is TRBD1 or TRBD2 (5 bases each). This CDR3 has 16 amino acids. Trimming stripped 1 base from V and 0 bases from J, with 13 bases between. Germline V gene sequence: CDR1 SGHRS, CDR2 YFSETQ. CDR3 nucleotides: TGCGCCAGCAGCTTGTTCAACGGGGCGGACCAAGAGACCCAGTACTTC. Amino acid sequence: CASSLFNGADQETQYF.

The chain recombines TRBV7-2 with TRBJ1-3; D is unclear. With 6 bases removed from V and 0 bases from J, the gap between germline ends came to 9 bases. The V gene's germline CDR1 is SGHTA and CDR2 FQGNSA. This CDR3 is built from 14 residues. CDR3 bases: TGTGCCAGCAGTCTACTTAACTCTGGAAACACCATATATTTT. Its protein is CASSLLNSGNTIYF. Looking up the rest from reference TRBV7-2 and TRBJ1-3 gives the full variable domain: GAGVSQSPSNKVTEKGKDVELRCDPISGHTALYWYRQSLGQGLEFLIYFQGNSAPDKSGLPSDRFSAERTGGSVSTLTIQRTQQEDSAVYLCASSLLNSGNTIYFGEGSWLTVV.

This clonotype was observed at least ten times. The chain combines TRBV5-1 with TRBJ2-1; D may correspond to TRBD1 or TRBD2 (5 bases each). V lost 0 bases to trimming and J lost 8 bases, with 18 bases between them. Per the germline V gene, CDR1 is SGHRS and CDR2 is YFSETQ. The CDR3 extends over 16 amino acids. The CDR3 is CASSLAAGAVSYEQFF. The CDR3 DNA sequence: TGCGCCAGCAGCTTGGCTGCCGGGGCCGTCAGTTATGAGCAGTTCTTC.

The rearrangement links TRBV10-3 to TRBJ2-2, with D unresolved. The germline CDR1 and CDR2 sequences are ENHRY and SYGVKD. The CDR3 contains 12 residues. V lost 5 bases and J lost 6, with 7 bases in between. The CDR3 sequence: CAISLQSGELFF. The CDR3 DNA follows: TGTGCCATCAGTCTCCAATCCGGGGAGCTGTTTTTT.

This rearrangement joins TRBV6-6 to TRBJ1-3; the match to TRBD1 covers 8 bases. J was trimmed by 1 base and V by 2 bases; bases with no gene match: 4. Looked up from germline, CDR1 is MNHNY and CDR2 is SVGAGI (reference sequence). This CDR3 is built from 16 residues. For the CDR3, the DNA is TGTGCCAGCAGTTACACCAGGACAGGGTCTGGAAACACCATATATTTT. This encodes CASSYTRTGSGNTIYF.

This clonotype was recorded many times. V usage is TRBV5-1 and J usage is TRBJ2-7, with D tentatively TRBD1 (6 bases). Trimming took 0 bases from V and 0 from J, leaving 10 bases between them. The V gene's germline CDR1 is SGHRS and CDR2 YFSETQ. The CDR3 runs 15 residues. The CDR3 sequence: CASSLAGDTSYEQYF. DNA of the CDR3: TGCGCCAGCAGCTTGGCCGGGGACACCTCCTACGAGCAGTACTTC.

This clonotype was detected only a few times. This chain uses TRBV9 with TRBJ2-3; 12 bases map to TRBD2. Germline CDR1 and CDR2: SGDLS and YYNGEE. The V gene end was trimmed by 1 base and the J gene end by 5 bases; junction bases not matched to a gene: 8. The CDR3 runs to 17 residues. CDR3 DNA: TGTGCCAGCAGCGTACGGCCTAGCGGGGGGGCTGAAGATACGCAGTATTTT. As protein: CASSVRPSGGAEDTQYF.

V and J are TRBV4-2 and TRBJ2-1; the match to TRBD2 covers 9 bases. The CDR3 contains 16 residues. V shed 0 bases, J shed 7 bases, and the junction held 7 bases outside the gene matches. The germline V gene encodes CDR1 LGHNA and CDR2 YNFKEQ. CDR3: CASSQDLAGGRNEQFF. CDR3 coding DNA: TGTGCCAGCAGCCAAGATCTGGCGGGGGGGCGGAATGAGCAGTTCTTC.

The chain employs TRBV7-9 and TRBJ2-5, with D tentatively TRBD2 (6 bases). The ends were cut back, 5 bases at V and 2 bases at J, with 21 bases in the middle. The CDR3 length is 17 residues. CDR1 and CDR2 from the germline V gene are SEHNR and FQNEAQ (reference sequence). The CDR3 protein is CASSQNIGGPRQETQYF. The CDR3 nucleotides read TGTGCCAGCAGCCAGAATATCGGGGGACCCCGGCAAGAGACCCAGTACTTC.

This rearrangement joins TRBV4-1 to TRBJ1-5, with a weak D call TRBD1 (5 bases). Per germline, CDR1 MGHRA and CDR2 YSYEKL. V dropped 1 base and J dropped 3 bases, with 13 bases sitting between them. The CDR3 totals 16 residues. The CDR3 sequence is CASSQGLAGTNQPQHF. The DNA for the CDR3 is TGCGCCAGCAGCCAAGGTCTAGCAGGGACCAATCAGCCCCAGCATTTT.

This clonotype was detected a few times. The chain couples TRBV20-1 to TRBJ2-1; D may be TRBD2 (6 bases). Trimming shortened V by 0 bases and J by 9 bases, and 12 bases separated the two germline ends. The CDR3 runs to 13 residues. Germline values: CDR1 DFQATT, CDR2 SNEGSKA (reference sequence). For the CDR3, the DNA is TGCAGTGCTAGAGATAACGGGGGTGGTGAGCAGTTCTTC. It is translated as CSARDNGGGEQFF.

This clonotype was picked up many times. The gene calls are TRBV10-3 and TRBJ2-2; 7 nucleotides match TRBD1. V lost 2 bases and J lost 0; bases outside the gene matches: 6. This CDR3 has 17 residues. Per the germline V gene, CDR1 is ENHRY and CDR2 is SYGVKD. The CDR3 is CAISEGADRANTGELFF. The CDR3 nucleotides are TGTGCCATCAGTGAGGGGGCCGACAGGGCGAACACCGGGGAGCTGTTTTTT.

This clonotype appeared many times. The chain couples TRBV5-5 to TRBJ1-3; TRBD1 matches 7 bases. V shed 4 bases, J shed 4 bases, and the junction held 8 bases outside the gene matches. From germline, CDR1 is SGHKS and CDR2 YYEKEE (reference sequence). There are 15 residues in the CDR3. In DNA, the CDR3 is TGTGCCAGCAGCCAATACCACAGGGGAGGAAACACCATATATTTT. Protein product: CASSQYHRGGNTIYF.

This clonotype was detected only a few times. The chain links TRBV6-5 to TRBJ2-3; the D gene is possibly TRBD2 (6 bases). This CDR3 comprises 14 residues. Trimming took 7 bases from V and 2 from J, leaving 13 bases between them. The germline CDR1 and CDR2 sequences are MNHEY and SVGAGI. CDR3 in amino acids: CASTRRDATDTQYF. DNA for the CDR3: TGTGCCAGCACTCGGCGGGACGCCACAGATACGCAGTATTTT.

CDR3 protein: CATPGLQQETQYF. Here the CDR3 DNA reads TGTGCCACTCCGGGACTACAACAAGAGACCCAGTACTTC. This rearrangement joins TRBV24-1 to TRBJ2-5; TRBD2 matches at 7 bases. The ends lost 10 bases at V and 2 bases at J; junction bases unmatched: 6. The germline gives CDR1 KGHDR, CDR2 SFDVKD. The CDR3 is 13 amino acids.

The V call is TRBV12-3 or TRBV12-4, the J call TRBJ2-3; D possibly corresponds to TRBD2 (5 bases). This CDR3 has 14 residues. The ends were cut back, 3 bases at V and 2 bases at J, with 9 bases in the middle. CDR3 sequence reads: CASSFQLDTDTQYF. The CDR3 nucleotides read TGTGCCAGCAGTTTCCAACTAGACACAGATACGCAGTATTTT.

This clonotype has more than one count but fewer than ten. This chain links TRBV27 with TRBJ2-7; possibly TRBD1 for D (5 bases). From germline, CDR1 is MNHEY and CDR2 SMNVEV (reference sequence). Trimming took off 1 base at V and 0 bases at J, with 7 bases between the two ends. The CDR3 spans 14 residues. The CDR3 protein is CASSLLRGSYEQYF. The CDR3 nucleotides are TGTGCCAGCAGTTTATTAAGGGGCTCCTACGAGCAGTACTTC.